The rows below give T cell receptor beta chains drawn from one sample of a study of OX40 agonist ivuxolimab in advanced cancers. Measured with immunoSEQ multiplex PCR; TCRdb has only the in-frame clones, and not every one. The profile shows more than 70,000 clones, roughly 93% of them singletons. The source material was CD4+ or CD8+ T cells sorted from blood, sampled in a trial of the OX40 agonist ivuxolimab. The receptors here all came from an adult with an advanced solid tumor such as melanoma, head and neck, liver or kidney cancer. CDR3s include the opening cysteine and the closing phenylalanine or tryptophan. D genes are given only for firm matches. Not all rows give a size; the values are once, few, many and, for expanded clones, a class.

J gene: TRBJ1-3; D gene: -; clone size: once; V gene: TRBV10-3; CDR3 DNA: TGTGCCATCAGTCCCGGGGGTCTAAAATCTCGAAACACCATATATTTT; CDR3 protein: CAISPGGLKSRNTIYF
J gene: TRBJ2-6; D gene: -; clone size: -; V gene: TRBV11-2; CDR3 DNA: TGTGCCAGCAGCCGAGCCTTTGGGGCCAACGTCCTGACTTTC; CDR3 protein: CASSRAFGANVLTF
J gene: TRBJ2-1; D gene: -; clone size: -; V gene: TRBV5-1; CDR3 DNA: TGCGCCAGCAGCAGGGGACCGAGGAACTCCTACAATGAGCAGTTCTTC; CDR3 protein: CASSRGPRNSYNEQFF
J gene: TRBJ1-1; D gene: -; clone size: once; V gene: TRBV21-1; CDR3 DNA: TGTGCCAGCAGCAAGAATCGTCTAGGATCCATAGAATCTGGCACTGAAGCTTTCTTT; CDR3 protein: CASSKNRLGSIESGTEAFF
J gene: TRBJ2-3; D gene: TRBD2; clone size: once; V gene: TRBV4-2; CDR3 DNA: TGTGCCAGCAGCCAGAGGACTAGCGGGAGATTCATAGATACGCAGTATTTT; CDR3 protein: CASSQRTSGRFIDTQYF
J gene: TRBJ2-4; D gene: -; clone size: -; V gene: TRBV18; CDR3 DNA: TGTGCCAGCTCAAGGATGGGTCACGGGGAAAACATTCAGTACTTC; CDR3 protein: CASSRMGHGENIQYF
J gene: TRBJ2-7; D gene: -; clone size: -; V gene: TRBV4-1; CDR3 DNA: TGCGCCAGCAGCCCTCGGGGGAGCGAGCAGTACTTC; CDR3 protein: CASSPRGSEQYF
J gene: TRBJ2-5; D gene: -; clone size: -; V gene: TRBV15; CDR3 DNA: TGTGCCACCAGCAGAGATCTCTCCACTGCTCAAGAGACCCAGTACTTC; CDR3 protein: CATSRDLSTAQETQYF
J gene: TRBJ2-3; D gene: -; clone size: -; V gene: TRBV6-5; CDR3 DNA: TGTGCCAGCAGTTACAGGGGACCGGATACGCAGTATTTT; CDR3 protein: CASSYRGPDTQYF
J gene: TRBJ2-3; D gene: -; clone size: -; V gene: TRBV5-1; CDR3 DNA: TGCGCCAGCAGCTCACCTTGGGGGGACAGCATCACAGATACGCAGTATTTT; CDR3 protein: CASSSPWGDSITDTQYF
J gene: TRBJ1-1; D gene: -; clone size: -; V gene: TRBV29-1; CDR3 DNA: TGCAGCGTTGATCCGGGGGCACGGGACACTGAAGCTTTCTTT; CDR3 protein: CSVDPGARDTEAFF
J gene: TRBJ2-1; D gene: TRBD2; clone size: -; V gene: TRBV5-4; CDR3 DNA: TGTGCCAGCAGCCGTACCGGGACTAGCGGCTACAATGAGCAGTTCTTC; CDR3 protein: CASSRTGTSGYNEQFF
J gene: TRBJ2-1; D gene: TRBD2; clone size: -; V gene: TRBV15; CDR3 DNA: TGTGCCACCAGCAGGGCCGGGACTAGCAGTTATGAGCAGTTCTTC; CDR3 protein: CATSRAGTSSYEQFF
J gene: TRBJ1-3; D gene: -; clone size: -; V gene: TRBV14; CDR3 DNA: TGTGCCAGCAGCCAAGGAAGGAACTCTGGAAACACCATATATTTT; CDR3 protein: CASSQGRNSGNTIYF
J gene: TRBJ1-5; D gene: -; clone size: -; V gene: TRBV4-1; CDR3 DNA: TGCGCCAGCAGCCATGCCCCCGGGGGTTGGCAGCCCCAGCATTTT; CDR3 protein: CASSHAPGGWQPQHF
J gene: TRBJ1-3; D gene: -; clone size: -; V gene: TRBV7-9; CDR3 DNA: TGTGCCAGCAGCTTATGGGGAGATGGAAACACCATATATTTT; CDR3 protein: CASSLWGDGNTIYF
J gene: TRBJ1-6; D gene: TRBD1; clone size: -; V gene: TRBV28; CDR3 DNA: TGTGCCAGTATACGGGACAGCAATTCACCCCTCCACTTT; CDR3 protein: CASIRDSNSPLHF
J gene: TRBJ2-7; D gene: TRBD1; clone size: -; V gene: TRBV19; CDR3 DNA: TGTGCCAGTAGTATACTTGAGGGGGCAAGGTACGAGCAGTACTTC; CDR3 protein: CASSILEGARYEQYF
J gene: TRBJ1-2; D gene: -; clone size: -; V gene: TRBV7-9; CDR3 DNA: TGTGCCAGCAGCTTAGCTATCGCGGACTATGGCTACACCTTC; CDR3 protein: CASSLAIADYGYTF
J gene: TRBJ2-7; D gene: -; clone size: -; V gene: TRBV5-1; CDR3 DNA: TGCGCCAGCAGCTTGGCCGCAGGTCGGGGCTCCTACGAGCAGTACTTC; CDR3 protein: CASSLAAGRGSYEQYF
J gene: TRBJ1-2; D gene: -; clone size: once; V gene: TRBV6-1; CDR3 DNA: TGTGCCAGCAGTGAAGAAGGCGACTATGGCTACACCTTC; CDR3 protein: CASSEEGDYGYTF
J gene: TRBJ2-2; D gene: -; clone size: -; V gene: TRBV30; CDR3 DNA: TGTGCCTGGAACCTGAACACCGGGGAGCTGTTTTTT; CDR3 protein: CAWNLNTGELFF
J gene: TRBJ1-5; D gene: -; clone size: -; V gene: TRBV5-6; CDR3 DNA: TGTGCCAGCAGCTTGTTGGCAGGGGCCAACGGGAATCAGCCCCAGCATTTT; CDR3 protein: CASSLLAGANGNQPQHF
J gene: TRBJ1-2; D gene: -; clone size: -; V gene: TRBV7-2; CDR3 DNA: TGTGCCAGCAGCTCTGGGTACCTAGGGGGACGGGGCTACACCTTC; CDR3 protein: CASSSGYLGGRGYTF
J gene: TRBJ2-3; D gene: -; clone size: -; V gene: TRBV4-2; CDR3 DNA: TGTGCCAGCAGCTCCGGGACACCGAACCCAGATACGCAGTATTTT; CDR3 protein: CASSSGTPNPDTQYF
J gene: TRBJ2-7; D gene: -; clone size: -; V gene: TRBV29-1; CDR3 DNA: TGCAGCGTTGAAACGGACAAAAACTACGAGCAGTACTTC; CDR3 protein: CSVETDKNYEQYF
J gene: TRBJ1-3; D gene: -; clone size: -; V gene: TRBV7-2; CDR3 DNA: TGTGCCAGCAGCTTATGGGGCAGCTCTGGAAACACCATATATTTT; CDR3 protein: CASSLWGSSGNTIYF
J gene: TRBJ1-1; D gene: TRBD1; clone size: -; V gene: TRBV5-4; CDR3 DNA: TGTGCCAGCACCATGGAACTGAATAGGGACAGGGGTCTGGCTGAAGCTTTCTTT; CDR3 protein: CASTMELNRDRGLAEAFF
J gene: TRBJ2-6; D gene: -; clone size: once; V gene: TRBV28; CDR3 DNA: TGTGCCAGCAGTTTATTCAGAGGGACTCAGAGCTCTGGGGCCAACGTCCTGACTTTC; CDR3 protein: CASSLFRGTQSSGANVLTF
J gene: TRBJ1-1; D gene: -; clone size: -; V gene: TRBV29-1; CDR3 DNA: TGCAGCGTCGGGGGGGGGAACACTGAAGCTTTCTTT; CDR3 protein: CSVGGGNTEAFF
J gene: TRBJ2-1; D gene: -; clone size: -; V gene: TRBV4-1; CDR3 DNA: TGCGCCAGCAGCCGTCTCGGCAATGAGCAGTTCTTC; CDR3 protein: CASSRLGNEQFF
J gene: TRBJ2-7; D gene: TRBD2; clone size: -; V gene: TRBV27; CDR3 DNA: TGTGCCAGCAGTTTAGCTAGCGGGAGGATCCCCTACGAGCAGTACTTC; CDR3 protein: CASSLASGRIPYEQYF